These T cell receptor beta chains were read from a single sample in a study of T cell responses to AZD1222 COVID-19 vaccine. The data were produced by immunoSEQ multiplex PCR, yet TCRdb's version contains in-frame clones alone and is incomplete. In the table there are 90,000 to 130,000 clones, 70% to 90% of which are singletons. The source was peripheral blood, collected on day 0 of AZD1222 vaccination. These TCRs come from an adult in good health. Each CDR3 is given with its conserved first and last residue. Each record gives: clone size, D gene, CDR3 length, J gene, V gene, CDR3 protein, CDR3 DNA. A D gene is named only where the DNA matches it firmly. Expanded clones are given a class, and other clones once, few, many or no size at all.

>NA|NA|14|TRBJ2-5|TRBV7-3
CASSLQGFDGTQYF
TGTGCCAGCAGCTTACAGGGCTTCGACGGGACCCAGTACTTC
>NA|NA|15|TRBJ1-1|TRBV6-2/TRBV6-3
CASSYTRGSKTEAFF
TGTGCCAGCAGTTACACTCGAGGTAGCAAAACCGAAGCTTTCTTT
>NA|NA|13|TRBJ2-7|TRBV27
CASRRGTGYEQYF
TGTGCCAGCAGGAGGGGCACCGGTTACGAGCAGTACTTC
>NA|NA|14|TRBJ2-7|TRBV28
CASSLLTGAYEQYF
TGTGCCAGCAGTTTACTGACAGGAGCCTACGAGCAGTACTTC
>NA|NA|15|TRBJ1-4|TRBV7-2
CASSTRGGDGEKLFF
TGTGCCAGCAGCACTAGAGGAGGGGACGGGGAAAAACTGTTTTTT
>NA|NA|9|TRBJ2-5|TRBV20-1
CSAGKTQYF
TGCAGTGCTGGAAAGACCCAGTACTTC
>NA|NA|15|TRBJ2-1|TRBV19
CASSIEPASANEQFF
TGTGCCAGTAGTATCGAGCCTGCGAGTGCGAATGAGCAGTTCTTC
>once|NA|17|TRBJ1-6|TRBV6-1
CASSDSLSAGWRAPLHF
TGTGCCAGCAGTGATAGTTTGTCAGCGGGGTGGAGGGCACCCCTCCACTTT
>NA|NA|13|TRBJ2-1|TRBV7-9
CASGRGGHNEQFF
TGTGCCAGCGGACGAGGCGGACACAATGAGCAGTTCTTC
>NA|NA|14|TRBJ1-2|TRBV9
CASSVRDHKRPYTF
TGTGCCAGCAGCGTCCGGGACCACAAGAGACCCTACACCTTC
>NA|NA|13|TRBJ1-4|TRBV28
CASSGGFNEKLFF
TGTGCCAGCAGTGGGGGCTTTAATGAAAAACTGTTTTTT
>NA|NA|14|TRBJ2-7|TRBV3-1/TRBV3-2
CASSQDRFSYEQYF
TGTGCCAGCAGCCAAGATCGGTTCTCCTACGAGCAGTACTTC
>NA|NA|15|TRBJ1-5|TRBV19
CASSISRQRNQPQHF
TGTGCCAGTAGTATAAGCCGGCAGCGCAATCAGCCCCAGCATTTT
>NA|TRBD1|17|TRBJ2-1|TRBV7-9
CASSLGTGGFSYNEQFF
TGTGCCAGCAGCTTAGGGACAGGGGGGTTTTCCTACAATGAGCAGTTCTTC
>NA|TRBD1|14|TRBJ2-7|TRBV14
CASSLGTDRYEVYF
TGTGCCAGCAGCCTCGGGACAGACCGTTACGAAGTGTACTTC
>NA|NA|13|TRBJ1-2|TRBV27
CASSFGPSYGYTF
TGTGCCAGCAGTTTTGGGCCCAGCTATGGCTACACCTTC
>few|TRBD2|17|TRBJ2-1|TRBV11-2
CASSKGTSGRAGDEQFF
TGTGCCAGCAGCAAAGGGACTAGCGGGAGGGCCGGGGATGAGCAGTTCTTC
>once|NA|15|TRBJ1-5|TRBV6-5
CASSSQGWGNQPQHF
TGTGCCAGCAGCTCTCAGGGATGGGGCAATCAGCCCCAGCATTTT
>NA|NA|13|TRBJ2-7|TRBV18
CASSGESSYEQYF
TGTGCCAGCTCAGGCGAGAGCTCCTACGAGCAGTACTTC
>NA|TRBD2|15|TRBJ2-1|TRBV6-1
CASRGTSGSYNEQFF
TGTGCCAGCAGGGGGACTAGCGGGAGTTACAATGAGCAGTTCTTC
>NA|TRBD1|16|TRBJ1-2|TRBV18
CASSPLTADRGRGYTF
TGTGCCAGCTCACCGTTGACGGCCGACAGGGGGAGAGGCTACACCTTC
>NA|NA|12|TRBJ2-2|TRBV11-3
CASNSNTGELFF
TGTGCCAGCAACAGTAACACCGGGGAGCTGTTTTTT
>NA|NA|13|TRBJ1-5|TRBV7-2
CASSLRGNQPQHF
TGTGCCAGCAGCTTAAGGGGCAATCAGCCCCAGCATTTT
>few|NA|14|TRBJ2-5|TRBV28
CASSPGPSQETQYF
TGTGCCAGCAGTCCCGGACCCAGCCAAGAGACCCAGTACTTC
>NA|TRBD1|14|TRBJ1-6|TRBV28
CASSLAGGNSPLHF
TGTGCCAGCAGTTTAGCAGGGGGTAATTCACCCCTCCACTTT
>NA|NA|15|TRBJ1-4|TRBV7-9
CASSPSGGGIEKLFF
TGTGCCAGCAGCCCCAGTGGTGGGGGTATTGAAAAACTGTTTTTT
>NA|TRBD2|12|TRBJ2-1|TRBV7-2
CASSLLRAGLFF
TGTGCCAGCAGCTTACTACGAGCGGGGCTGTTCTTC
>NA|NA|18|TRBJ1-1|TRBV28
CASSPNSPGRLSGTEAFF
TGTGCCAGCAGTCCAAACTCGCCAGGGCGATTGTCTGGCACTGAAGCTTTCTTT
>NA|NA|16|TRBJ2-7|TRBV5-1
CASSLNPDPSSYEQYF
TGCGCCAGCAGCTTGAACCCGGACCCTTCTTCCTACGAGCAGTACTTC
>NA|TRBD1|16|TRBJ1-4|TRBV14
CASSSDRGWANEKLFF
TGTGCCAGCAGCTCGGACAGGGGTTGGGCTAATGAAAAACTGTTTTTT
>NA|NA|14|TRBJ1-5|TRBV10-1
CASSDKQWNQPQHF
TGCGCCAGCAGTGACAAGCAGTGGAATCAGCCCCAGCATTTT
>medium-sized|TRBD2|17|TRBJ2-1|TRBV7-6
CASAPILGGLKYNEQFF
TGTGCCAGTGCTCCGATTTTGGGGGGACTAAAGTACAATGAGCAGTTCTTC
>NA|TRBD2|15|TRBJ2-7|TRBV6-5
CASSNQLAGQYEQYF
TGTGCCAGCAGTAACCAACTAGCGGGACAATACGAGCAGTACTTC
>NA|TRBD1|15|TRBJ1-2|TRBV30
CAWDAGQGANYGYTF
TGTGCCTGGGACGCGGGACAGGGGGCTAACTATGGCTACACCTTC
>NA|TRBD1|12|TRBJ2-7|TRBV7-9
CASSPTGVEQYF
TGTGCCAGCAGCCCGACAGGGGTCGAGCAGTACTTC
>NA|NA|15|TRBJ1-3|TRBV4-2
CASSQGSGAGNTIYF
TGTGCCAGCAGCCAAGGTTCAGGGGCAGGAAACACCATATATTTT
>NA|TRBD2|18|TRBJ2-1|TRBV6-6
CASSPAPGRRGVYNEQFF
TGTGCCAGCAGTCCCGCTCCTGGGCGGCGGGGGGTCTACAATGAGCAGTTCTTC